This TCR beta chain was sequenced during a study of CD8 T cells in ankylosing spondylitis. General study results and limits: Certain motif variants had earlier been reported in reactive arthritis synovial fluid and blood. Ankylosing spondylitis blood appeared to be characterized by a TCR beta motif of several highly homologous variants.

Quantitative 5'-RACE with molecular barcodes generated TCR beta libraries. TCRdb recomputed calls from the 5' RACE reads with MiXCR, one row per CDR3 protein. The sample holds about 460,000 distinct CDR3 sequences, approximately 5.3% seen once. This clonotype was seen at least ten times. No antigen is known for it. Trimming took 2 bases from V and 3 from J; bases not matched to a gene: 11. The CDR3 is made up of 17 amino acids. Germline V CDR1 and CDR2: MNHEY, SVGEGT. The chain has TRBV6-2 or TRBV6-3 and TRBJ2-3; 7 bases are shared with TRBD2. The sequence derives from a male donor with ankylosing spondylitis. Sequenced material: blood, either unsorted or a sorted T cell fraction (not recorded which). The CDR3 spells CASSYLRDYLGTDTQYF. CDR3 bases: TGTGCCAGCAGTTACCTCAGGGACTACCTCGGGACAGATACGCAGTATTTT.